Shown below are 7 T cell receptor beta chains from a single sample sequenced in a study of T cell clones after liver transplantation. Sequenced by immunoSEQ multiplex PCR; TCRdb stores in-frame clones only, minus some. The repertoire holds roughly 73,000 clones, with 80% as singletons. The specimen was CD4+ T cells from blood, collected before liver transplant. These receptors all come from a human donor who received a liver transplant.

The chain joins TRBV18 to TRBJ2-2; D tentatively fits TRBD1 or TRBD2 (5 bases each). Germline-derived CDR1 and CDR2 are KGHSH and LQKENI. The V and J ends lost 3 bases and 1 base respectively, with 12 bases between them. The CDR3 loop spans 16 amino acids. CDR3 residues: CASSPDSGRNTGELFF. The CDR3 region has the DNA TGTGCCAGCTCACCCGATTCAGGGAGGAACACCGGGGAGCTGTTTTTT.

The V gene is TRBV5-4, the J gene TRBJ2-2; 13 nucleotides line up with TRBD2. The CDR3 is made up of 16 amino acids. Germline assignment: CDR1 SGHNT and CDR2 YYREEE (reference sequence). J was trimmed by 4 bases and V by 2 bases; bases with no gene match: 2. The DNA of the CDR3 is TGTGCCAGCAGCTTACTAGCGGGAGGGCCCACCGGGGAGCTGTTTTTT. Amino acids: CASSLLAGGPTGELFF.

This clone was seen a few times. The V call is TRBV27, the J call TRBJ2-3; D gene ambiguous. The CDR3 totals 14 residues. The V end lost 3 bases, the J end lost 2 bases, and 9 bases lay between the germline ends. Germline CDR1 MNHEY, CDR2 SMNVEV (reference sequence). The CDR3: CASSLKRTTDTQYF. CDR3 DNA: TGTGCCAGCAGTTTGAAACGGACCACAGATACGCAGTATTTT.

CDR3 sequence: CASSLARRTYEQYF. As DNA, the CDR3 is TGTGCCAGCAGCTTGGCCAGGAGAACCTACGAGCAGTACTTC. The rearrangement links TRBV5-4 to TRBJ2-7; D uncertain. Germline CDR1 and CDR2: SGHNT and YYREEE (reference sequence). Trimming cost V 0 bases and J 2 bases, with 9 bases left between them. This CDR3 region has 14 residues.

This chain uses TRBV10-3 with TRBJ2-3; TRBD2 matches at 12 bases. After removal of 2 bases from V and 2 bases from J, the junction contained 11 bases not matched to a gene. Germline-derived CDR1 and CDR2 are ENHRY and SYGVKD. The CDR3 is 19 residues long. In DNA, the CDR3 is TGTGCCATCAGTGAGAGGACTAGCGGGACCCGGGCCTTCACAGATACGCAGTATTTT. This translates into CAISERTSGTRAFTDTQYF.

The rearrangement links TRBV5-1 to TRBJ2-7; 11 nucleotides agree with TRBD1. J lost 6 bases, V lost 0 bases, and 8 bases had no gene match. The CDR3 is 16 amino acids. Germline V CDR1 and CDR2: SGHRS, YFSETQ. The CDR3 nucleotides are TGCGCCAGCAGCTTGGGATTCGGGGACAGGGGGAGCGAGCAGTACTTC. Residues: CASSLGFGDRGSEQYF.

The rearrangement joins TRBV11-1 to TRBJ1-3; possibly TRBD1 for D (5 bases). The CDR3 covers 16 residues. The germline V and J ends were trimmed by 2 bases and 0 bases, with 11 bases remaining between them. From germline, CDR1 is SGHAT and CDR2 FQDESV (reference sequence). CDR3 in amino acids: CASSLTTELSGNTIYF. The CDR3 DNA reads as TGTGCCAGCAGCTTAACGACAGAACTCTCTGGAAACACCATATATTTT. The full variable domain, rest sourced from reference TRBV11-1 and TRBJ1-3, is EAEVAQSPRYKITEKSQAVAFWCDPISGHATLYWYRQILGQGPELLVQFQDESVVDDSQLPKDRFSAERLKGVDSTLKIQPAELGDSAMYLCASSLTTELSGNTIYFGEGSWLTVV.